The 2 T cell receptor beta chains reported below all come from one sample, sequenced in a study of cytomegalovirus exposure and HLA in healthy donors. Amplification used 60 Vbeta primers and 13 Jbeta primers. Here immunoSEQ multiplex PCR was the method, and the copy in TCRdb shows in-frame clones only, minus some. The sample lists about 62,000 clones, approximately 75% seen once, with about 8.2% in the top ten. Sequencing was performed on PBMCs. Receptor source: a man between 60 and 75 years old in good health and CMV-seropositive.

The chain is built from TRBV6-5 and TRBJ2-5, with 7 nucleotides matching TRBD1. The J call is in doubt because the DNA end fits TRBJ2-7 better. The germline V gene has CDR1 MNHEY and CDR2 SVGAGI. The CDR3 has 14 residues. The CDR3 DNA sequence: TGTGCCAGCAGGAGGTGGAACAGGGGTTACGAGCAGTACTTC. It specifies CASRRWNRGYEQYF.

The rearrangement links TRBV18 to TRBJ1-2; D is undetermined. V was pared by 3 bases and J by 3 bases, with 11 bases between. Per germline, CDR1 KGHSH and CDR2 LQKENI. This CDR3 is built from 14 residues. The DNA for the CDR3 is TGTGCCAGCTCACCCCAGCCCGGGGACTATGGCTACACCTTC. This encodes CASSPQPGDYGYTF.